A selection of T cell receptor beta chains follows, all from one sample in a study of blood T cell repertoires in COVID-19. Method: immunoSEQ multiplex PCR; TCRdb's copy keeps in-frame clones and lacks some. The sample includes around 300,000 clones, more than 75% seen only once; the top ten take about 1.9%. The specimen sequenced was peripheral blood. The source of these receptors is a woman aged 30 to 39 who had recovered from COVID-19. The CDR3 runs from the conserved cysteine through the conserved F or W. A D gene is named only where the DNA matches it firmly. Rows give clone size only sometimes, using once, few, many, or a class for an expanded clone.

NA,TRBJ2-4,TRBV18,NA,TGTGCCAGCTCACCACTGGCGGGACCAGCCAAAAACATTCAGTACTTC,CASSPLAGPAKNIQYF
NA,TRBJ2-2,TRBV6-2/TRBV6-3,NA,TGTGCCAGCAGTTTATATTCCGGGGAGCTGTTTTTT,CASSLYSGELFF
TRBD2,TRBJ2-5,TRBV4-1,NA,TGCGCCAGCAAACGGACTAGCGGCCCTGAGGCCCAGTACTTC,CASKRTSGPEAQYF
TRBD1,TRBJ2-1,TRBV18,NA,TGTGCCAGCTCACCACTTAAGGACAGGGGGCTCTACAATGAGCAGTTCTTC,CASSPLKDRGLYNEQFF
TRBD1,TRBJ2-7,TRBV5-1,NA,TGCGCCAGCAGCTCTTTTAGCGGGACAGGGGGAAACGAGCAGTACTTC,CASSSFSGTGGNEQYF
NA,TRBJ1-2,TRBV10-1,NA,TGCGCCAGCAGTGGCAGGGATGTCGATGGCTACACCTTC,CASSGRDVDGYTF
NA,TRBJ2-7,TRBV5-4,NA,TGTGCCAGCAGCCAGGACATTTCCTACGAGCAGTACTTC,CASSQDISYEQYF
TRBD2,TRBJ2-5,TRBV7-9,NA,TGTGCCAGCAGCTTATCATCGCTAGCGGGGGTTGGGGAGACCCAGTACTTC,CASSLSSLAGVGETQYF
NA,TRBJ2-7,TRBV12-3/TRBV12-4,NA,TGTGCCAGCAGTTTCTCTAGCTCGTTACAGTACTTC,CASSFSSSLQYF
NA,TRBJ2-6,TRBV14,once,TGTGCCAGCAGCCCCAAGTTGTCCCGCGCTCTCGGGGCCAACGTCCTGACTTTC,CASSPKLSRALGANVLTF
NA,TRBJ2-1,TRBV11-2,NA,TGTGCCAGCAGCCTTCGGACAGCTCTCTACAATGAGCAGTTCTTC,CASSLRTALYNEQFF
NA,TRBJ2-5,TRBV7-2,NA,TGTGCCAGCAGCTCGCAGGGGGGCCAAGAGACCCAGTACTTC,CASSSQGGQETQYF
TRBD1,TRBJ2-5,TRBV7-9,few,TGTGCCAGCAGCTTAGCGCTCCGGGACAGGAGAAGGGTCCAAGAGACCCAGTACTTC,CASSLALRDRRRVQETQYF
TRBD1,TRBJ1-4,TRBV11-2,NA,TGTGCCAGCAGCTTGCGACAGGGGGCGGTTGGTGAAAAACTGTTTTTT,CASSLRQGAVGEKLFF
NA,TRBJ2-2,TRBV12-2,NA,TGTGCAAGTCGCCAGACAGAAAACACCGGGGAGCTGTTTTTT,CASRQTENTGELFF
TRBD2,TRBJ2-3,TRBV28,once,TGTGCCAGCAGCAAAGGGGCGGGAGGAGATACGCAGTATTTT,CASSKGAGGDTQYF
TRBD2,TRBJ2-2,TRBV28,once,TGTGCCAGCTCACCTGGGGGTAGCGGGGGGGCCTGGACCGGGGAGCTGTTTTTT,CASSPGGSGGAWTGELFF
NA,TRBJ1-2,TRBV28,once,TGTGCCAGCAGCCCTTATAACTATGGCTACACCTTC,CASSPYNYGYTF
NA,TRBJ1-1,TRBV30,NA,TGTGCCTGCACCAGGGACACTGAAGCTTTCTTT,CACTRDTEAFF
TRBD1,TRBJ2-2,TRBV30,NA,TGTGCCTGGAGCGTCCGGACAGGGGACACCGGGGAGCTGTTTTTT,CAWSVRTGDTGELFF
TRBD1,TRBJ2-5,TRBV6-6,NA,TGTGCCAGCAGCCGGGGACAGGGAGTTGAGACCCAGTACTTC,CASSRGQGVETQYF
NA,TRBJ2-5,TRBV29-1,NA,TGCAGCGTTGAACCTGGGGAGTCCCCAGAGACCCAGTACTTC,CSVEPGESPETQYF